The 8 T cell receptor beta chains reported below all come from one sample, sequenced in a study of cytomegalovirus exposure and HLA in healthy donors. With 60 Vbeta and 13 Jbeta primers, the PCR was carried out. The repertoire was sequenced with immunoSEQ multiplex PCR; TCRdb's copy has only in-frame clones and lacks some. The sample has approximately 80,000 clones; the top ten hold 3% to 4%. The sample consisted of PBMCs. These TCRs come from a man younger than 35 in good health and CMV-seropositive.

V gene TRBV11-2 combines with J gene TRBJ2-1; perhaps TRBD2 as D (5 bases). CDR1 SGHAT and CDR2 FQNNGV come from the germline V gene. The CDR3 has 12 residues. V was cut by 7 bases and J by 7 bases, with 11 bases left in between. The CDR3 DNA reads TGTGCCAGCACCCGGGAACTGAATGAGCAGTTCTTC. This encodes CASTRELNEQFF.

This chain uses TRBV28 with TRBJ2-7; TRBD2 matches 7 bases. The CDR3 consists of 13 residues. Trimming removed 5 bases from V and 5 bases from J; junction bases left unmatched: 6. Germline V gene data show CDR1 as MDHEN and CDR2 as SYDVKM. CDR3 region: CASSRDYRNEQYF. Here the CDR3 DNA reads TGTGCCAGCAGTCGGGACTATCGGAACGAGCAGTACTTC.

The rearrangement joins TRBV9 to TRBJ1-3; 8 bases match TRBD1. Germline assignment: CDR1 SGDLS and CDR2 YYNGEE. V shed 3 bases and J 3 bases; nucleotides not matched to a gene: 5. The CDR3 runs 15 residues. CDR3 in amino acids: CASSAGTGGGNTIYF. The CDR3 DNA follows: TGTGCCAGCAGCGCCGGGACAGGAGGTGGAAACACCATATATTTT.

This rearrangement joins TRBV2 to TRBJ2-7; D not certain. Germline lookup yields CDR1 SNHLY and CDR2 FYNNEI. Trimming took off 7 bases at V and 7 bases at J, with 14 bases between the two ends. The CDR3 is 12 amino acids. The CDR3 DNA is TGTGCCAGCACCCAGGCAGTTTGGGAGCAGTACTTC. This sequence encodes CASTQAVWEQYF.

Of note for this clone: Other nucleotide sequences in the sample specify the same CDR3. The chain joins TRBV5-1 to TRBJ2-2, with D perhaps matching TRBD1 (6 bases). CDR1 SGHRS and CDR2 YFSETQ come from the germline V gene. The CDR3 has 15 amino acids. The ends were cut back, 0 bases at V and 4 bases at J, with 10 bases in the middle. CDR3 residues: CASSLVQGRTGELFF. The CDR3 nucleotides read TGCGCCAGCAGCTTGGTACAGGGTCGCACCGGGGAGCTGTTTTTT.

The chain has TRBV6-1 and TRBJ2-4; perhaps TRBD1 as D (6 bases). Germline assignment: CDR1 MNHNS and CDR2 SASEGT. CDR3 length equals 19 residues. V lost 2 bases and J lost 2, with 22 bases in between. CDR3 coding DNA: TGTGCCAGCAGTGAAAGGGATGGGCGGCAGGGGATCACCAAAAACATTCAGTACTTC. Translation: CASSERDGRQGITKNIQYF.

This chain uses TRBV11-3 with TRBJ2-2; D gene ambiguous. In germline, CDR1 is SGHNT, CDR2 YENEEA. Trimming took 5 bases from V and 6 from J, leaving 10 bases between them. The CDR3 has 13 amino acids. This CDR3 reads CASSPNSAGELFF. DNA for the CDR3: TGTGCCAGCAGCCCAAATTCGGCCGGGGAGCTGTTTTTT.

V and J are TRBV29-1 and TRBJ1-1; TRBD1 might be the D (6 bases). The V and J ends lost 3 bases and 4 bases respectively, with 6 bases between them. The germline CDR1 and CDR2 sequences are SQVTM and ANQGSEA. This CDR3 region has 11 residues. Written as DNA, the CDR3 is TGCAGCGTTGAGGGGGCCACTGAAGCTTTCTTT. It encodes CSVEGATEAFF.